Below, 15 T cell receptor beta chains from the same sample are listed, as sequenced in a study of CD8 T cells in ankylosing spondylitis. Study-level points and caveats: A motif of under 10 highly homologous TCR beta variants was seen as apparently characteristic of ankylosing spondylitis blood.

TCRdb called the 5' RACE reads again in MiXCR, with one record for every CDR3 protein. The table shows around 770,000 distinct CDR3 sequences, with around 20% occurring only once. Their specific antigens are unknown. Sequenced: blood, either unsorted or a sorted T cell fraction (not recorded which). The receptors stem from a male donor with ankylosing spondylitis.

The chain joins TRBV20-1 to TRBJ2-7; 9 nucleotides agree with TRBD2. J was trimmed by 3 bases and V by 0 bases; bases with no gene match: 6. This CDR3 comprises 15 residues. From germline, CDR1 is DFQATT and CDR2 SNEGSKA (reference sequence). CDR3 protein: CSARDLGGRGYEQYF. The CDR3 DNA follows: TGCAGTGCTAGAGATCTCGGCGGGAGGGGCTACGAGCAGTACTTC.

This clonotype was seen a few times. The gene calls are TRBV20-1 and TRBJ2-4; D possibly uses TRBD1 or TRBD2 (5 bases each). The CDR3 spans 14 residues. Trimming pared 0 bases from V and 8 bases from J, leaving 14 bases between. The germline CDR1 and CDR2 sequences are DFQATT and SNEGSKA (reference sequence). CDR3 region: CSAREGWGSHIQYF. The CDR3 nucleotides read TGCAGTGCTAGAGAGGGTTGGGGGAGTCACATTCAGTACTTC.

This chain links TRBV20-1 with TRBJ2-1, with D possibly TRBD2 on 6 matching bases. Per the germline V gene, CDR1 is DFQATT and CDR2 is SNEGSKA (reference sequence). The V end was cut by 6 bases, the J end by 2 bases, with 14 bases between. The CDR3 has 14 residues. CDR3 residues: CSAPRLDPYNEQFF. DNA for the CDR3: TGCAGTGCCCCGAGACTAGATCCCTACAATGAGCAGTTCTTC.

The chain is built from TRBV20-1 and TRBJ2-3, with TRBD2 matching over 14 bases. Germline assignment: CDR1 DFQATT and CDR2 SNEGSKA (reference sequence). J was trimmed by 4 bases and V by 6 bases; bases with no gene match: 6. This CDR3 comprises 15 residues. The CDR3 nucleotides read TGCAGTGCGCCAGGGACTAGCGGGAGATCAGATACGCAGTATTTT. The encoded protein is CSAPGTSGRSDTQYF.

The table lists this clonotype with a few counts. This chain uses TRBV20-1 with TRBJ1-3, with TRBD1 matching over 10 bases. CDR3 length: 15 residues. The junction had 10 bases not matched to a gene; V was cut back by 6 bases and J by 5 bases. Germline loops: CDR1 DFQATT, CDR2 SNEGSKA (reference sequence). The CDR3 here is CSAPSRDRGRNTIYF. As DNA, the CDR3 is TGCAGTGCCCCCAGCCGGGACAGGGGAAGAAACACCATATATTTT.

The chain uses TRBV6-2 or TRBV6-3 and TRBJ2-4, with 11 bases that match TRBD2. Germline lookup yields CDR1 MNHEY and CDR2 SVGEGT. V shed 5 bases and J 8 bases; nucleotides not matched to a gene: 5. CDR3 length equals 14 residues. The CDR3 DNA follows: TGTGCCAGCAGTACTAGCGGGAGAGAGGACATTCAGTACTTC. It translates to CASSTSGREDIQYF.

This clonotype has only a few counts. This sequence joins TRBV7-6 and TRBJ2-1, with 16 bases aligning to TRBD2. The CDR3 extends over 16 amino acids. CDR1 is SGHVS, CDR2 FNYEAQ, per germline. V shed 4 bases, J shed 7 bases, and the junction held 4 bases outside the gene matches. CDR3 nucleotides: TGTGCCAGCAGCTCGGGACTAGCGGGAGGGGGGAATGAGCAGTTCTTC. Its translation: CASSSGLAGGGNEQFF.

J is TRBJ2-1 and V is TRBV4-1, with D unclear. The CDR3 runs to 15 residues. Trimming removed 0 bases from V and 5 bases from J, with 11 bases in between. Germline V gene data show CDR1 as MGHRA and CDR2 as YSYEKL. The DNA of the CDR3 is TGCGCCAGCAGCCAAGATAATAGGCAGAACAATGAGCAGTTCTTC. As protein: CASSQDNRQNNEQFF.

In its sample, this clonotype was seen a few times. This chain uses TRBV5-1 with TRBJ2-7; 7 nucleotides agree with TRBD2. This CDR3 has 13 amino acids. The germline V gene has CDR1 SGHRS and CDR2 YFSETQ. V was pared by 1 base and J by 5 bases, with 3 bases of the junction left unmatched. The CDR3 loop is CASSLTSENEQYF. In DNA, the CDR3 is TGCGCCAGCAGCTTGACTAGCGAAAACGAGCAGTACTTC.

The chain is built from TRBV9 and TRBJ1-1; 7 bases fit TRBD1. The V and J ends lost 0 bases and 0 bases, in that order; junction bases with no gene match: 2. This CDR3 contains 15 residues. CDR1 is SGDLS and CDR2 is YYNGEE in the germline V gene. The CDR3 DNA is TGTGCCAGCAGCGTAGGGGGGACAGTGAACACTGAAGCTTTCTTT. This sequence encodes CASSVGGTVNTEAFF.

CDR3 protein: CASSFLAGTYEQYF. The CDR3 DNA is TGTGCCAGCAGTTTCCTCGCCGGCACCTACGAGCAGTACTTC. The chain uses TRBV28 and TRBJ2-7; D gene ambiguous. CDR1 is MDHEN and CDR2 is SYDVKM in the germline V gene. This CDR3 has 14 amino acids. V was pared by 3 bases and J by 2 bases, with 11 bases between.

This clonotype was seen only a few times. The chain joins TRBV2 to TRBJ1-4; D remains unclear. V lost 6 bases and J 4 bases, leaving 9 bases between the germline ends. The CDR3 runs to 13 residues. Germline-derived CDR1 and CDR2 are SNHLY and FYNNEI. For the CDR3, the DNA is TGTGCCAGCAGGCTCGCAGTTAATGAAAAACTGTTTTTT. Translated: CASRLAVNEKLFF.

V is TRBV2 and J is TRBJ1-1, with TRBD1 matching over 8 bases. V trimming: 3 bases; J trimming: 6 bases; junction bases outside the gene matches: 6. The CDR3 consists of 14 residues. From germline, CDR1 is SNHLY and CDR2 FYNNEI. CDR3 DNA: TGTGCCAGCAGTGATTTGCAGGGGGCGGCTGAAGCTTTCTTT. It translates to CASSDLQGAAEAFF.

The CDR3 loop is CASSQDWAGPGSTEAFF. As DNA, the CDR3 is TGTGCCAGCAGCCAAGATTGGGCCGGGCCGGGGTCCACTGAAGCTTTCTTT. The chain employs TRBV3-1 and TRBJ1-1, with D uncertain. Trimming removed 0 bases at V and 4 bases at J, with 18 bases between. The V gene's germline CDR1 is LGHDT and CDR2 YNNKEL (reference sequence). The CDR3 extends over 17 amino acids.

In this sample, this clonotype turned up a few times. This chain connects TRBV5-4 to TRBJ2-1; 7 nucleotides match TRBD2. This CDR3 is 16 amino acids long. CDR1 and CDR2 (germline): SGHNT, YYREEE (reference sequence). The junction had 10 bases not matched to a gene; V was cut back by 0 bases and J by 7 bases. For the CDR3, the DNA is TGTGCCAGCAGCTTGGATGGTGGGAGGGCCGGTAATGAGCAGTTCTTC. Translating gives CASSLDGGRAGNEQFF.